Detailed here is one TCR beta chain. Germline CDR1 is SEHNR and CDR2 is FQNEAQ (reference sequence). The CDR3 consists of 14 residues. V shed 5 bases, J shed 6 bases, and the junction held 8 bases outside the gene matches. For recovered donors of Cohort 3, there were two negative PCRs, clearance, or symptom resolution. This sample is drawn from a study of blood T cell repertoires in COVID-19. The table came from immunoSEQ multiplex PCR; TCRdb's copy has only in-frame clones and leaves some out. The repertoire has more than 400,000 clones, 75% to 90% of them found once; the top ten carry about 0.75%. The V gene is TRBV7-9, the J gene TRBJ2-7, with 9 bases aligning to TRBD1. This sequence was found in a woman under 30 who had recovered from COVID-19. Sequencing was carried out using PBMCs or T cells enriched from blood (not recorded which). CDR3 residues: CASSPAGQGREQYF. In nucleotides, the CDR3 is TGTGCCAGCAGCCCGGCAGGACAGGGGCGCGAGCAGTACTTC.